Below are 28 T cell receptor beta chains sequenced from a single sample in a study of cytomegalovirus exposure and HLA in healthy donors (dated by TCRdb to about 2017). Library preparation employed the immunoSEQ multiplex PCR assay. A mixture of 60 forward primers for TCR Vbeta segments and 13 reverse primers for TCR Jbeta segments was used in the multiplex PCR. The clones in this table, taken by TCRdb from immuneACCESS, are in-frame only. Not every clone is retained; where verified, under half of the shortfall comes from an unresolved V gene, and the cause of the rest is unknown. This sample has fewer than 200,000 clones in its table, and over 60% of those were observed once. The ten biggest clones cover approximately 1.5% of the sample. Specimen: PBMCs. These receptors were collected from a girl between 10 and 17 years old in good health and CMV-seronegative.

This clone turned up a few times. The CDR3 DNA reads as TGTGCCAGCAGTTTCGGGACAGCGAATCAGCCCCAGCATTTT. It translates to CASSFGTANQPQHF. The chain couples TRBV27 to TRBJ1-5; 7 bases agree with TRBD1. Germline trimming cut 3 bases from V and 4 bases from J; bases unmatched to any gene: 3. This CDR3 region has 14 residues. Germline CDR1 and CDR2: MNHEY and SMNVEV (reference sequence).

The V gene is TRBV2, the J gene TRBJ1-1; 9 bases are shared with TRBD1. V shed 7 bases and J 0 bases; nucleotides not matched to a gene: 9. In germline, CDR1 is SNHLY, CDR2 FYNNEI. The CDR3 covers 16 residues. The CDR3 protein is CASTRDRGSMNTEAFF. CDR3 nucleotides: TGTGCCAGCACCCGAGACAGGGGGTCGATGAACACTGAAGCTTTCTTT.

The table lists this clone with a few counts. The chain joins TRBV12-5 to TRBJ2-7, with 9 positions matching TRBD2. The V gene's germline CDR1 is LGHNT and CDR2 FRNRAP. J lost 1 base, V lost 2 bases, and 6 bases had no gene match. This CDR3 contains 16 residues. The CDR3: CASGLPSAGGSYEQYF. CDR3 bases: TGTGCTAGTGGTTTGCCTTCAGCGGGGGGTTCCTACGAGCAGTACTTC. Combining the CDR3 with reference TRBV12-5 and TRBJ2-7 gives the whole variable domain DARVTQTPRHKVTEMGQEVTMRCQPILGHNTVFWYRQTMMQGLELLAYFRNRAPLDDSGMPKDRFSAEMPDATLATLKIQPSEPRDSAVYFCASGLPSAGGSYEQYFGPGTRLTVT.

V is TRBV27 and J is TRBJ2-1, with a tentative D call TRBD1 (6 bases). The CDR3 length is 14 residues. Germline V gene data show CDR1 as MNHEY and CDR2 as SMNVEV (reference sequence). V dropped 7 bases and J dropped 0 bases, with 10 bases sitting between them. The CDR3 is CASTRGGSYNEQFF. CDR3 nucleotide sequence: TGTGCCAGCACCAGGGGCGGCTCCTACAATGAGCAGTTCTTC.

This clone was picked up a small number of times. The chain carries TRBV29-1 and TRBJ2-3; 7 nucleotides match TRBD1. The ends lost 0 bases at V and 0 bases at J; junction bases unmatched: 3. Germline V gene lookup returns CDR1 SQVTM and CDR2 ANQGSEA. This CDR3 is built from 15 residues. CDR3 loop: CSVEEGQRSTDTQYF. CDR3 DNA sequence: TGCAGCGTTGAAGAGGGACAGCGGAGCACAGATACGCAGTATTTT.

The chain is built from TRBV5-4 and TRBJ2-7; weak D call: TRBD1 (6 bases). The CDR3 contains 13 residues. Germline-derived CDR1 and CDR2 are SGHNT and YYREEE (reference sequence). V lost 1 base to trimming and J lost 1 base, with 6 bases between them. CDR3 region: CASSLTGSYEQYF. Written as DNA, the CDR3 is TGTGCCAGCAGCTTGACAGGGTCCTACGAGCAGTACTTC.

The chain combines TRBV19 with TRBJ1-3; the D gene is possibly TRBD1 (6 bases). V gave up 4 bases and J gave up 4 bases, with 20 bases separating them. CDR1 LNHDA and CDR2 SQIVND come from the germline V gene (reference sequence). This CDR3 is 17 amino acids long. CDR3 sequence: CASSTLADRLKGNTIYF. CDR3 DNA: TGTGCCAGTAGTACCTTGGCGGACAGACTGAAGGGAAACACCATATATTTT.

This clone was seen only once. Here the CDR3 reads CASSSYKEGTDTQYF. The CDR3 DNA is TGTGCCAGCAGCTCCTATAAGGAGGGCACAGATACGCAGTATTTT. The chain has TRBV7-2 and TRBJ2-3; D may be TRBD2 (5 bases). Germline assignment: CDR1 SGHTA and CDR2 FQGNSA. V lost 4 bases, J lost 1 base, and 12 bases lay in between. The CDR3 extends over 15 amino acids.

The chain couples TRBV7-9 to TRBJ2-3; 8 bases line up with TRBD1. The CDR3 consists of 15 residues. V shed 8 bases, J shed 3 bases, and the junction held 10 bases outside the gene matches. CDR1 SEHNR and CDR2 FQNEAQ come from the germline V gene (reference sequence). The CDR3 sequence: CASPSRTGRTDTQYF. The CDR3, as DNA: TGTGCCAGCCCGTCTCGGACAGGGAGAACAGATACGCAGTATTTT.

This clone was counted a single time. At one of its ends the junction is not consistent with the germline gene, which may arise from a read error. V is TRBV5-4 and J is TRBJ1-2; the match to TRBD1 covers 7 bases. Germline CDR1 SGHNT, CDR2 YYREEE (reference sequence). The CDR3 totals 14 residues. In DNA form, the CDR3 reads TGTGCCTGCAGCCGGAGGGACAGAAACTATGGCTACACCTTC. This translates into CACSRRDRNYGYTF.

Written as DNA, the CDR3 is TGTGCCAGCAGCTTTGGGGGACAGGGTCAGCCCCAGCATTTT. Translating it yields CASSFGGQGQPQHF. The chain has TRBV7-2 and TRBJ1-5; 9 bases agree with TRBD1. Trimming removed 3 bases from V and 6 bases from J; junction bases left unmatched: 3. CDR1 SGHTA and CDR2 FQGNSA come from the germline V gene. The CDR3 has 14 residues.

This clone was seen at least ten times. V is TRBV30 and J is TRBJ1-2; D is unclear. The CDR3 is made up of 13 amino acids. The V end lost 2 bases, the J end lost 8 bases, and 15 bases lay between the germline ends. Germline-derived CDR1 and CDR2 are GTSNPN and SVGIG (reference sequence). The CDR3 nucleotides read TGTGCCTGGAGTAGCCCCCCAGGCGAAGGCTACACCTTC. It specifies CAWSSPPGEGYTF.

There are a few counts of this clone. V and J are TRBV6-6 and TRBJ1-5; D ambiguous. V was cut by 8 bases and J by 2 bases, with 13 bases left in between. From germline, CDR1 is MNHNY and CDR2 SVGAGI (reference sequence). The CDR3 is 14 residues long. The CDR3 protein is CASYGREGNQPQHF. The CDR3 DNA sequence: TGTGCCAGCTACGGTCGCGAGGGCAATCAGCCCCAGCATTTT.

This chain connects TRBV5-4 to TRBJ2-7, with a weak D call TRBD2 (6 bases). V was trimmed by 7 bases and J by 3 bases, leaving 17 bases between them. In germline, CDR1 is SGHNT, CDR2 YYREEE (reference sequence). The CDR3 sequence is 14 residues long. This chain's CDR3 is CASSHVTRLYEQYF. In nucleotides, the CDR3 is TGTGCCAGCTCCCACGTGACTAGACTCTACGAGCAGTACTTC.

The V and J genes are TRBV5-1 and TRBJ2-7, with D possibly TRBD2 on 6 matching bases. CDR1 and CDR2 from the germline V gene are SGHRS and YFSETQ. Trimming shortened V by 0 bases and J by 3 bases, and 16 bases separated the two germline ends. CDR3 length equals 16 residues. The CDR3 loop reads CASSLAGSMGGYEQYF. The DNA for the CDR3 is TGCGCCAGCAGCTTGGCCGGCTCCATGGGGGGCTACGAGCAGTACTTC. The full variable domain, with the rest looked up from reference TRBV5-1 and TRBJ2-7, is KAGVTQTPRYLIKTRGQQVTLSCSPISGHRSVSWYQQTPGQGLQFLFEYFSETQRNKGNFPGRFSGRQFSNSRSEMNVSTLELGDSALYLCASSLAGSMGGYEQYFGPGTRLTVT.

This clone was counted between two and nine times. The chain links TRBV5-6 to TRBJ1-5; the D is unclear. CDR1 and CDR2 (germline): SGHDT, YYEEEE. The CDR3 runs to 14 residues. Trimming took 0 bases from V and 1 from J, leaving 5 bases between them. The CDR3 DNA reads TGTGCCAGCAGCTTGGGCGTAAGCAATCAGCCCCAGCATTTT. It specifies CASSLGVSNQPQHF.

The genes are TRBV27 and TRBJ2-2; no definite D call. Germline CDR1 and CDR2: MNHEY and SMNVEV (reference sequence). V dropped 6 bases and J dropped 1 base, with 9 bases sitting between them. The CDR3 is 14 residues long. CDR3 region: CASRAPLNTGELFF. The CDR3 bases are TGTGCCAGCAGAGCGCCGCTGAACACCGGGGAGCTGTTTTTT.

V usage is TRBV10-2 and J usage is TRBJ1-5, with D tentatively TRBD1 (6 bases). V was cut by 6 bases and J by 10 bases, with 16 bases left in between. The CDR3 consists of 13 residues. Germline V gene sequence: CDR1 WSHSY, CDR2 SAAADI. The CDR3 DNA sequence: TGCGCCAGCAGAGGTTCAGGGGTCGGTCCCCAGCATTTT. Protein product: CASRGSGVGPQHF.

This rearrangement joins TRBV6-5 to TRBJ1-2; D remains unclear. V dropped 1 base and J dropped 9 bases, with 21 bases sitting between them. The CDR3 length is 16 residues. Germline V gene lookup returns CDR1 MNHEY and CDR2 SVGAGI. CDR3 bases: TGTGCCAGCAGTTACTGGGATCGGGGAGGGTCTTATAGCTACACCTTC. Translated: CASSYWDRGGSYSYTF.

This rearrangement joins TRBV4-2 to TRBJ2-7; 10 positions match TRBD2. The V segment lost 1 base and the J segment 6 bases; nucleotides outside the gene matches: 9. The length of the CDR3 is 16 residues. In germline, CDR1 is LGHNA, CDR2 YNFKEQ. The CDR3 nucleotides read TGTGCCAGCAGCCAAGGAATCAGAGCGGGGGGGCGCGAGCAGTACTTC. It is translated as CASSQGIRAGGREQYF.

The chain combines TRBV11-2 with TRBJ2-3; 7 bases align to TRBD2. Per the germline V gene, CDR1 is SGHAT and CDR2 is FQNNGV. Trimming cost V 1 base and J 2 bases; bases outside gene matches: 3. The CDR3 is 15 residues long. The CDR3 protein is CASSLGLAPTDTQYF. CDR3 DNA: TGTGCCAGCAGCTTAGGACTAGCACCCACAGATACGCAGTATTTT.

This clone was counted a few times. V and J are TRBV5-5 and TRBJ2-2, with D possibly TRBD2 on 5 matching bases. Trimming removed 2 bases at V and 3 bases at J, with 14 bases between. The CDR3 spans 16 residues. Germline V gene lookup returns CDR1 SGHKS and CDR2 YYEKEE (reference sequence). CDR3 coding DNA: TGTGCCAGCAGCTTTCCTAGTTTGAGGGACACCGGGGAGCTGTTTTTT. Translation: CASSFPSLRDTGELFF. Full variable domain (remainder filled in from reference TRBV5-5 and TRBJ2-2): DAGVTQSPTHLIKTRGQQVTLRCSPISGHKSVSWYQQVLGQGPQFIFQYYEKEERGRGNFPDRFSARQFPNYSSELNVNALLLGDSALYLCASSFPSLRDTGELFFGEGSRLTVL.

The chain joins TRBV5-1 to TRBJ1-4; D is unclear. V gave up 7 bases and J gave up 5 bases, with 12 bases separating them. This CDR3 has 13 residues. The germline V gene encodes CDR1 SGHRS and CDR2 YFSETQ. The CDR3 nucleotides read TGCGCCAGCTCGGAACTAGGGAATGAAAAACTGTTTTTT. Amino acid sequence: CASSELGNEKLFF.

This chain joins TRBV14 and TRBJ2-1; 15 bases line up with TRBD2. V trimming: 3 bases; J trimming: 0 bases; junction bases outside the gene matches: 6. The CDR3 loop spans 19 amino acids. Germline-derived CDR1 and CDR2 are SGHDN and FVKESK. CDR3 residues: CASSQGLAGGSSSYNEQFF. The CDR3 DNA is TGTGCCAGCAGCCAGGGACTAGCGGGGGGTTCGAGCTCCTACAATGAGCAGTTCTTC. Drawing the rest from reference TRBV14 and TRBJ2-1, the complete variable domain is EAGVTQFPSHSVIEKGQTVTLRCDPISGHDNLYWYRRVMGKEIKFLLHFVKESKQDESGMPNNRFLAERTGGTYSTLKVQPAELEDSGVYFCASSQGLAGGSSSYNEQFFGPGTRLTVL.

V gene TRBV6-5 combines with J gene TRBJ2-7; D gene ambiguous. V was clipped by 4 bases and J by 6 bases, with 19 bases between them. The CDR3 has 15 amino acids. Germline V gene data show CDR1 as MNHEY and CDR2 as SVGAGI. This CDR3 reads CASSSRDFSMSEQYF. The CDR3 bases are TGTGCCAGCAGTTCACGCGATTTTAGTATGTCCGAGCAGTACTTC.

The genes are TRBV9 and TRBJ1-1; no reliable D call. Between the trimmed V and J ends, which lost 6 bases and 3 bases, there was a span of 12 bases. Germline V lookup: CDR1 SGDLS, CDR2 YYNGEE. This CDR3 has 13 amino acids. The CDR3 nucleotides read TGTGCCAGCACGGGGTCTTTGGACACTGAAGCTTTCTTT. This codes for CASTGSLDTEAFF.

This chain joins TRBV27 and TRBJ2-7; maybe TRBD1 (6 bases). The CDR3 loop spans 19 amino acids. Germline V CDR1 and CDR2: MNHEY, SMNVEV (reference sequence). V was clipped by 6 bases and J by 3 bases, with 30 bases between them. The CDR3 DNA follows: TGTGCCAGCAGATACAGGGTTCGGGAAGACATAGACGGCTTCTACGAGCAGTACTTC. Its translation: CASRYRVREDIDGFYEQYF.

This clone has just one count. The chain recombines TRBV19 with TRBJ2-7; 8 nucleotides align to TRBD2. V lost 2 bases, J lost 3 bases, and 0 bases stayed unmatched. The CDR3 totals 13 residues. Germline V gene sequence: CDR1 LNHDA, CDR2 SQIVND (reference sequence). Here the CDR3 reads CASSILAGYEQYF. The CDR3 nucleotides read TGTGCCAGTAGTATACTAGCGGGCTACGAGCAGTACTTC.